This T cell receptor (beta chain) was recorded in a study of blood T cell repertoires in COVID-19. On the study more broadly: Spain, Italy and the United States supplied samples that represented acute and convalescent COVID-19. PBMCs, B-cell-depleted T cells, or T cells were the source of the cDNA or gDNA that made up the material.

V was shortened by 3 bases and J by 4 bases, with 18 bases between the two germline ends. The CDR3 length is 16 residues. Germline V gives CDR1 MNHEY, CDR2 SMNVEV (reference sequence). Original handling: Counts of nucleated cells, estimated from reference gene primer amplification, were obtained. TCRdb's table, derived via immunoSEQ multiplex PCR, lists solely in-frame clones and lacks some. V and J calls and clone size are copied from that table; D and trimming were computed from the DNA. This sample has around 100,000 clones, with about 80% found just once. The specimen was peripheral blood. The rearrangement joins TRBV27 to TRBJ1-2, with D perhaps TRBD1 (6 bases). The TCR was taken from a man aged 60 to 75 with acute or convalescent COVID-19. The CDR3 reads CASSLKGGGRGYGYTF. The CDR3 DNA is TGTGCCAGCAGTTTGAAAGGGGGGGGGCGCGGCTATGGCTACACCTTC.